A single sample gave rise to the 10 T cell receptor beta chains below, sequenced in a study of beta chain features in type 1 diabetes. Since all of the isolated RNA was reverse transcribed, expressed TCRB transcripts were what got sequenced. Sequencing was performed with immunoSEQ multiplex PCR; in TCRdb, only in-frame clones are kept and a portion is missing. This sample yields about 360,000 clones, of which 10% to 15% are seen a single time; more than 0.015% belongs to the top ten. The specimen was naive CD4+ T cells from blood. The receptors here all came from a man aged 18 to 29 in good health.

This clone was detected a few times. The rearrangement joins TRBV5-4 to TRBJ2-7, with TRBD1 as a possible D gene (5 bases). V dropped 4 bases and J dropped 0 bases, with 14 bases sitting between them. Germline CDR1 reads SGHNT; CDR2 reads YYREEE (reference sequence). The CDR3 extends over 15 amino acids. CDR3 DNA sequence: TGTGCCAGCAGCCATCCGACAGAGAGCTCCTACGAGCAGTACTTC. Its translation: CASSHPTESSYEQYF.

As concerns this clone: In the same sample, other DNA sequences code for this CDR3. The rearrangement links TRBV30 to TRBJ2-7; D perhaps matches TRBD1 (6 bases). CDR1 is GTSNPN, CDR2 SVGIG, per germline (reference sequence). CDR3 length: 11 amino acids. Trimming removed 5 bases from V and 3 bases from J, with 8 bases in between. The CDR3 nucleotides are TGTGCCTGGGGACAGAACTACGAGCAGTACTTC. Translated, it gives CAWGQNYEQYF.

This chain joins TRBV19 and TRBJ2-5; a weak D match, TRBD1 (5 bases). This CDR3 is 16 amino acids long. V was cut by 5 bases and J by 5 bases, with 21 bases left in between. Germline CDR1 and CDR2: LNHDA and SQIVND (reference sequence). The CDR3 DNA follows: TGTGCCAGTAGTCACAGGCCCGATAGTATGGAGGAGACCCAGTACTTC. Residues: CASSHRPDSMEETQYF.

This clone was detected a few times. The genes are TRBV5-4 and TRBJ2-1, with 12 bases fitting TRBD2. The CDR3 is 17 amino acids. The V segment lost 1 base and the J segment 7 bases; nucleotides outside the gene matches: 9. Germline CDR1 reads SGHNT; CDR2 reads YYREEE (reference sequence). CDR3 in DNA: TGTGCCAGCAGCTTGCAGCTAGCGGGAGGGTTGGTAAATGAGCAGTTCTTC. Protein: CASSLQLAGGLVNEQFF. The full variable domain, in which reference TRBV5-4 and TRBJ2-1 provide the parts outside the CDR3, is ETGVTQSPTHLIKTRGQQVTLRCSSQSGHNTVSWYQQALGQGPQFIFQYYREEENGRGNFPPRFSGLQFPNYSSELNVNALELDDSALYLCASSLQLAGGLVNEQFFGPGTRLTVL.

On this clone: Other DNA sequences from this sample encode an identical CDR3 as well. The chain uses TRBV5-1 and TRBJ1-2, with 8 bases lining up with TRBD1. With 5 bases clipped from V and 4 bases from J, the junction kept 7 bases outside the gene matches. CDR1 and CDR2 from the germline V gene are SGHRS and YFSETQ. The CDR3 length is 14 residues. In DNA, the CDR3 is TGCGCCAGCAGTCTTGGGGACAGGATCTATGGCTACACCTTC. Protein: CASSLGDRIYGYTF.

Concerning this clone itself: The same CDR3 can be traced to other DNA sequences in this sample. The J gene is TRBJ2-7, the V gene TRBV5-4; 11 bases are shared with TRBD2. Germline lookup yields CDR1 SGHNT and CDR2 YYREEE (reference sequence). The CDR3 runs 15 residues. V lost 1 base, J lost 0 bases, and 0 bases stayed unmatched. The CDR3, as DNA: TGTGCCAGCAGCTTGACTAGCGGGAGCTCCTACGAGCAGTACTTC. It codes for CASSLTSGSSYEQYF.

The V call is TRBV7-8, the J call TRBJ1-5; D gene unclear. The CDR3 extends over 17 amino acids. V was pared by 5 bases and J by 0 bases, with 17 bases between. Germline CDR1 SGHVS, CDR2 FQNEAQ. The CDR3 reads CASSPKPDKHSNQPQHF. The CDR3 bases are TGTGCCAGCAGCCCGAAACCAGACAAGCATAGCAATCAGCCCCAGCATTTT.

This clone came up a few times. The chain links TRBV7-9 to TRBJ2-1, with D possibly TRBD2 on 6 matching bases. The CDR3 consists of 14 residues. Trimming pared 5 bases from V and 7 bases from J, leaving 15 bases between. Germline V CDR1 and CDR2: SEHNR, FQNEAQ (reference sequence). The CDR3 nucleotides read TGTGCCAGCAGCGCGTCTAGCGACCGAAATGAGCAGTTCTTC. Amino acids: CASSASSDRNEQFF.

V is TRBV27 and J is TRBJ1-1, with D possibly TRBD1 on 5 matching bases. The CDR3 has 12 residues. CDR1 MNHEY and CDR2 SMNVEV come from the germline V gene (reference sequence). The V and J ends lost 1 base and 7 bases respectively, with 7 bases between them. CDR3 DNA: TGTGCCAGCAGTTTATACCAGGGTGAAGCTTTCTTT. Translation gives CASSLYQGEAFF.

The chain's CDR3 is CASSADRGRETQYF. CDR3 nucleotide sequence: TGTGCCAGCAGCGCGGACAGGGGACGGGAGACCCAGTACTTC. The chain has TRBV7-2 and TRBJ2-5, with 9 bases matching TRBD1. After removal of 5 bases from V and 5 bases from J, the junction contained 6 bases not matched to a gene. Germline V gene lookup returns CDR1 SGHTA and CDR2 FQGNSA. The CDR3 has 14 amino acids.